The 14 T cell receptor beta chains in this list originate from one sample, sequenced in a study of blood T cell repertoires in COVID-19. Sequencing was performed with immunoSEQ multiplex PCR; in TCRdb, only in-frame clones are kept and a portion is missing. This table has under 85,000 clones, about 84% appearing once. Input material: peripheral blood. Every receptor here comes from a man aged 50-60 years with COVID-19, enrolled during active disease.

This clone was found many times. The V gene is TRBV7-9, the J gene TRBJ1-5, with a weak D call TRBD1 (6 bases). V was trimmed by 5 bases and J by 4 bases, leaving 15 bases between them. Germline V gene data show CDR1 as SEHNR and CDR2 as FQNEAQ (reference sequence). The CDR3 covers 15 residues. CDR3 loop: CASSQGGGWNQPQHF. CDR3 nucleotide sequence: TGTGCCAGCAGCCAGGGCGGGGGCTGGAATCAGCCCCAGCATTTT.

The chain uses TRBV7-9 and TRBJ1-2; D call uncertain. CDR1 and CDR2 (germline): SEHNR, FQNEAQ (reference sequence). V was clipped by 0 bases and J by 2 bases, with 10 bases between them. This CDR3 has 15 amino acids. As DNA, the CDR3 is TGTGCCAGCAGCTTAGCAGTCAGGTCCAACTATGGCTACACCTTC. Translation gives CASSLAVRSNYGYTF.

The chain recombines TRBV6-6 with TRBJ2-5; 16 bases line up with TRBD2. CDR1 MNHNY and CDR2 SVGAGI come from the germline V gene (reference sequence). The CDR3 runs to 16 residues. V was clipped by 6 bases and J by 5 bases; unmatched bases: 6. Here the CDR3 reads CASSGTSGGADETQYF. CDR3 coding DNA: TGTGCCAGCAGCGGGACTAGCGGGGGGGCCGATGAGACCCAGTACTTC.

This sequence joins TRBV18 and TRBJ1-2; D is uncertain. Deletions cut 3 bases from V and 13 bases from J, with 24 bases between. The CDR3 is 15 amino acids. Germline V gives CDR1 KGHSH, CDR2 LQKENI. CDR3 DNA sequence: TGTGCCAGCTCACCGGGAGACGGCGAGTTTTATTGGTCCACCTTC. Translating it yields CASSPGDGEFYWSTF.

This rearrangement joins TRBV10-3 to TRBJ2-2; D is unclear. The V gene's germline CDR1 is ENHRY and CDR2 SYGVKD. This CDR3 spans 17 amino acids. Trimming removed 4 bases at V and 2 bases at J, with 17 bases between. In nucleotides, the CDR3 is TGTGCCATCAGTGCCTTAACTTCAGGCCCCAACACCGGGGAGCTGTTTTTT. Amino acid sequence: CAISALTSGPNTGELFF.

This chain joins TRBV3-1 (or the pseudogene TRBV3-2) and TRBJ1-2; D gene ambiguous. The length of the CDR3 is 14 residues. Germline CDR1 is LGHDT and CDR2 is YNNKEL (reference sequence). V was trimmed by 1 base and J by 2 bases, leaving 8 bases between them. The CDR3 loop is CASSQASRNYGYTF. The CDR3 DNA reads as TGTGCCAGCAGCCAAGCGTCCAGAAACTATGGCTACACCTTC.

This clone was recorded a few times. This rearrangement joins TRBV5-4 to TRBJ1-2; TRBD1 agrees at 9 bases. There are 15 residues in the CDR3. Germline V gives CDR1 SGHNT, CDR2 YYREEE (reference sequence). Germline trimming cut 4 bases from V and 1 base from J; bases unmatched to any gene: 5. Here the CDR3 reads CASSRTGQGNYGYTF. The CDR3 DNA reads TGTGCCAGCAGCCGCACGGGACAGGGTAACTATGGCTACACCTTC.

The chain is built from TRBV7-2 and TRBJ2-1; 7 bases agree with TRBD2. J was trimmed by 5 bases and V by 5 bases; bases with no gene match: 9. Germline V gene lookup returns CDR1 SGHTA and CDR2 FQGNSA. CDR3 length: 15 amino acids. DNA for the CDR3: TGTGCCAGCAGCAACAGCGGGGCGCCGCACAATGAGCAGTTCTTC. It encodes CASSNSGAPHNEQFF.

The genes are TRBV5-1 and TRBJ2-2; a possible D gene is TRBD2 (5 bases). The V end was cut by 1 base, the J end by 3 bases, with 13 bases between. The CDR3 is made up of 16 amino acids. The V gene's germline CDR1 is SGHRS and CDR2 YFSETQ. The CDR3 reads CASSLSGNLDTGELFF. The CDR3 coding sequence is TGCGCCAGCAGCTTGTCGGGGAATCTAGACACCGGGGAGCTGTTTTTT.

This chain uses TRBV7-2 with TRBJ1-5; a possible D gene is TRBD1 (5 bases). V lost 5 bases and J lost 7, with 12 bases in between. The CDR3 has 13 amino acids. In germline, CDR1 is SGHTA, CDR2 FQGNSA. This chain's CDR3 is CASSGRGEQPQHF. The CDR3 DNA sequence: TGTGCCAGCAGCGGGCGGGGGGAACAGCCCCAGCATTTT.

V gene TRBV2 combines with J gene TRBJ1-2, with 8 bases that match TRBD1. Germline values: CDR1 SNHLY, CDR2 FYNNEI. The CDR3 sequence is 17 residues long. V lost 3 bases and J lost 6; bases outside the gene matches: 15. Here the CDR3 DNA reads TGTGCCAGCAGTGAGTTTAGTGGCAGGGGGCTTGGCGATGGCTACACCTTC. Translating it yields CASSEFSGRGLGDGYTF.

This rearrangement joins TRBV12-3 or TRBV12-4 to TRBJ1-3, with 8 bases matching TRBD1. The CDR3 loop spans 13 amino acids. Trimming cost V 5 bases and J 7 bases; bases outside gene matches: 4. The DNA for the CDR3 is TGTGCCAGCAGTCGACGACAGGGGAACACCATATATTTT. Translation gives CASSRRQGNTIYF.

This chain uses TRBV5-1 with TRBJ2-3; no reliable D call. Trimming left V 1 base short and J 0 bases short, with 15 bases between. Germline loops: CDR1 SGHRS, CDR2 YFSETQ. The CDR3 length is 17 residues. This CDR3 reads CASSLQTSGASTDTQYF. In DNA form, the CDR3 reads TGCGCCAGCAGCTTGCAGACCTCGGGTGCTAGCACAGATACGCAGTATTTT.

CDR3 coding DNA: TGTGCCAGTAGTAATCTGGCGGGACAGGGGAGTTCCGGGGAGCTGTTTTTT. Its translation is CASSNLAGQGSSGELFF. The chain has TRBV19 and TRBJ2-2, with 10 positions matching TRBD1. CDR1 is LNHDA, CDR2 SQIVND, per germline (reference sequence). The junction had 11 bases not matched to a gene; V was cut back by 4 bases and J by 6 bases. The CDR3 is 17 amino acids.